This is a list of T cell receptor beta chains from one sample in a study of T cells after yellow fever vaccination. From the 5' RACE reads, TCRdb called clonotypes with MiXCR, one entry per CDR3 protein. The sample holds some 170,000 distinct CDR3 sequences, roughly 9% seen once. The material sequenced was CD8+ T cells sorted from PBMCs, taken 45 days after the yellow fever booster vaccination. These receptors were collected from a man between 18 and 35 years old who received the YFV17D yellow fever vaccine. CDR3s include the opening cysteine and the closing phenylalanine or tryptophan. A D gene is named only where the DNA matches it firmly. Clone size is stated in some rows and not others, as once, few, many or a class when expanded.

J gene: TRBJ1-1
V gene: TRBV7-9
D gene: TRBD1
clone size: few
CDR3 protein: CASSLPRDRPPEAFF
CDR3 DNA: TGTGCCAGCAGCTTACCAAGGGACAGGCCTCCTGAAGCTTTCTTT

J gene: TRBJ2-7
V gene: TRBV9
D gene: .
clone size: .
CDR3 protein: CASSVGSSYEQYF
CDR3 DNA: TGTGCCAGCAGCGTGGGCTCCTCCTACGAGCAGTACTTC

J gene: TRBJ2-5
V gene: TRBV27
D gene: .
clone size: .
CDR3 protein: CASSFHRGWETQYF
CDR3 DNA: TGTGCCAGCAGTTTCCACCGGGGTTGGGAGACCCAGTACTTC

J gene: TRBJ1-3
V gene: TRBV4-1
D gene: .
clone size: .
CDR3 protein: CASSQDRISGEQGNTIYF
CDR3 DNA: TGCGCCAGCAGCCAAGATCGGATATCGGGGGAACAAGGAAACACCATATATTTT

J gene: TRBJ2-3
V gene: TRBV3-1
D gene: TRBD1
clone size: .
CDR3 protein: CASSQQTGGISDTQYF
CDR3 DNA: TGTGCCAGCAGCCAACAGACAGGGGGCATATCAGATACGCAGTATTTT

J gene: TRBJ2-5
V gene: TRBV7-9
D gene: TRBD1
clone size: few
CDR3 protein: CASSKDREQETQYF
CDR3 DNA: TGTGCCAGCAGCAAGGACAGGGAGCAAGAGACCCAGTACTTC

J gene: TRBJ1-1
V gene: TRBV29-1
D gene: .
clone size: .
CDR3 protein: CSALDSLNTEAFF
CDR3 DNA: TGCAGCGCTTTGGACAGCTTGAACACTGAAGCTTTCTTT

J gene: TRBJ2-7
V gene: TRBV27
D gene: .
clone size: .
CDR3 protein: CASSPRGWRLYEQYF
CDR3 DNA: TGTGCCAGCAGTCCCCGGGGGTGGCGACTCTACGAGCAGTACTTC

J gene: TRBJ2-7
V gene: TRBV6-6
D gene: TRBD1
clone size: few
CDR3 protein: CASGQGSEQYF
CDR3 DNA: TGTGCCTCCGGACAGGGGAGCGAGCAGTACTTC

J gene: TRBJ2-5
V gene: TRBV15
D gene: TRBD1
clone size: .
CDR3 protein: CATSGDREETQYF
CDR3 DNA: TGTGCCACCAGCGGCGACAGGGAAGAGACCCAGTACTTC

J gene: TRBJ2-3
V gene: TRBV5-6
D gene: .
clone size: .
CDR3 protein: CASSLRGAGDTQYF
CDR3 DNA: TGTGCCAGCAGCTTGCGAGGCGCTGGAGATACGCAGTATTTT